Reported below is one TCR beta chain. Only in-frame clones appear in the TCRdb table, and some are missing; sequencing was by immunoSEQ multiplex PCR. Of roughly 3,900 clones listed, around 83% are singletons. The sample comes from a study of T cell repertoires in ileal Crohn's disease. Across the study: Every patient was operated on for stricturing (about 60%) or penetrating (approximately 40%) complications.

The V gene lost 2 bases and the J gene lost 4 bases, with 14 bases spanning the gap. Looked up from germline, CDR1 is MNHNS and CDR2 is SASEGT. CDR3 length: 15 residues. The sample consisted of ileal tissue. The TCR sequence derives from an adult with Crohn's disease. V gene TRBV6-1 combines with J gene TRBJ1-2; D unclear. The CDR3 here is CASSERPTSLYGYTF. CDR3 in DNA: TGTGCCAGCAGTGAACGCCCTACTTCCCTCTATGGCTACACCTTC.